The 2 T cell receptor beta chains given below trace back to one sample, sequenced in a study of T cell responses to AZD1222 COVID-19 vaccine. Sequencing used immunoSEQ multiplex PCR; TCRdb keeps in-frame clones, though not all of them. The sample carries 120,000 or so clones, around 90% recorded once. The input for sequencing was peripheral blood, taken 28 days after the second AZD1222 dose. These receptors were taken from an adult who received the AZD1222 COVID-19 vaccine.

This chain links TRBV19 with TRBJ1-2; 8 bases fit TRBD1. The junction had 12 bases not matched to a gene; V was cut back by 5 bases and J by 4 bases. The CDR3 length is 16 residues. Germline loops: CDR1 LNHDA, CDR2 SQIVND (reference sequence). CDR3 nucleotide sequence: TGTGCCAGTAGTCTCGAGGACAGGGTTACTATCTATGGCTACACCTTC. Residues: CASSLEDRVTIYGYTF.

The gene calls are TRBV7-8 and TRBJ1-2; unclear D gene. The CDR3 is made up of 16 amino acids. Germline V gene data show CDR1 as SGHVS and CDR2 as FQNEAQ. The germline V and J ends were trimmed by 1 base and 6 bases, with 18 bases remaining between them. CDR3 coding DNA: TGTGCCAGCAGCTTAGGGTCACACTCCGGGAGGGATGGCTACACCTTC. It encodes CASSLGSHSGRDGYTF.